The clone carrying this T cell receptor (beta chain) was counted only a few times. Expressed TCRB transcripts were sequenced because the entire RNA isolate underwent reverse transcription. Sequenced by immunoSEQ multiplex PCR; TCRdb stores in-frame clones only, minus some. The data contain 390,000 or so clones, about 15% of them singletons. This sample stems from a study of beta chain features in type 1 diabetes. CDR1 and CDR2 (germline): ENHRY, SYGVKD. This CDR3 has 16 residues. With 0 bases clipped from V and 4 bases from J, the junction kept 4 bases outside the gene matches. This sequence joins TRBV10-3 and TRBJ2-5; 11 bases match TRBD2. The sequence derives from a man aged 25-45 years in good health. Sequenced material: naive CD4+ T cells from blood. The CDR3 is CAISESLAGAGETQYF. In DNA, the CDR3 is TGTGCCATCAGTGAGTCACTAGCGGGAGCAGGAGAGACCCAGTACTTC.